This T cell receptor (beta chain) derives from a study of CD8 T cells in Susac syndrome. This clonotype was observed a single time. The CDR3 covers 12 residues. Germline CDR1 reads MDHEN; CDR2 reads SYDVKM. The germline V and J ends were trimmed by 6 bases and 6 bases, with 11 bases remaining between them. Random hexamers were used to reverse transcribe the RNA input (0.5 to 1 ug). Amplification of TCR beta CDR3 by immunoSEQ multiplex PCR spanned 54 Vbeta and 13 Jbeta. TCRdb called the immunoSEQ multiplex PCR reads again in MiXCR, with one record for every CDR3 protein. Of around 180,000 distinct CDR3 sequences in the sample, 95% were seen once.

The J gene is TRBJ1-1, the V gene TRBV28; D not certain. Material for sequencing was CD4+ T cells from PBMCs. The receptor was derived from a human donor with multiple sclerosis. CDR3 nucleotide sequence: TGTGCCAGCAGCCGCCACCGGGCTGAAGCTTTCTTT. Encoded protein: CASSRHRAEAFF.